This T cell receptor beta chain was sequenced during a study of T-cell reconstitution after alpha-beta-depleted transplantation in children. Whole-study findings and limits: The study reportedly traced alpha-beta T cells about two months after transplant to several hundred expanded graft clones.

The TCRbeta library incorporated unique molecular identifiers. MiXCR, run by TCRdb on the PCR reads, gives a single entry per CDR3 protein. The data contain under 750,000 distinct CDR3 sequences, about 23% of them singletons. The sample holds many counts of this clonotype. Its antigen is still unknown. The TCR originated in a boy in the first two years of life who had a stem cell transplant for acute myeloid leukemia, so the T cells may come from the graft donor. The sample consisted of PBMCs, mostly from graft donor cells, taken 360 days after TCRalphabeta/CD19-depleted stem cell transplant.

The CDR3 DNA reads as TGTGCCAGCAGCTCCCCAACCACACTAGCGGGGGGCGATTACAATGAGCAGTTCTTC. Its protein is CASSSPTTLAGGDYNEQFF. The V and J genes are TRBV7-2 and TRBJ2-1; TRBD2 matches 12 bases. This CDR3 is built from 19 residues. Germline trimming cut 4 bases from V and 4 bases from J; bases unmatched to any gene: 14. Germline loops: CDR1 SGHTA, CDR2 FQGNSA. Complete variable domain (other parts from reference TRBV7-2 and TRBJ2-1): GAGVSQSPSNKVTEKGKDVELRCDPISGHTALYWYRQSLGQGLEFLIYFQGNSAPDKSGLPSDRFSAERTGGSVSTLTIQRTQQEDSAVYLCASSSPTTLAGGDYNEQFFGPGTRLTVL.